This entry lists 13 T cell receptor beta chains sequenced from one sample in a study of blood T cell repertoires in COVID-19. The table came from immunoSEQ multiplex PCR; TCRdb's copy has only in-frame clones and leaves some out. The table shows about 210,000 clones, with 80% to 90% occurring only once. Sequenced: peripheral blood. The origin of the receptors is a middle-aged man who had recovered from COVID-19.

The chain is built from TRBV15 and TRBJ2-7; TRBD1 aligns across 9 bases. The junction had 11 bases not matched to a gene; V was cut back by 2 bases and J by 3 bases. CDR1 and CDR2 from the germline V gene are LNHNV and YYDKDF (reference sequence). This CDR3 has 17 amino acids. As DNA, the CDR3 is TGTGCCACCAGCAGAAACCTAGGACAGGGGAATTTCTACGAGCAGTACTTC. It yields the protein CATSRNLGQGNFYEQYF.

The chain links TRBV13 to TRBJ2-3; TRBD2 matches at 7 bases. CDR1 is PRHDT and CDR2 is FYEKMQ in the germline V gene (reference sequence). Trimming cost V 5 bases and J 1 base; bases outside gene matches: 6. This CDR3 is built from 15 residues. CDR3 nucleotides: TGTGCCAGCAGCCCCACGGGGGGTGGCACAGATACGCAGTATTTT. It translates to CASSPTGGGTDTQYF.

This clone has a single count. This chain uses TRBV27 with TRBJ2-7; 11 bases agree with TRBD1. Germline V gene data show CDR1 as MNHEY and CDR2 as SMNVEV (reference sequence). With V trimmed by 4 bases and J by 1 base, 6 bases remained unmatched. The CDR3 has 16 amino acids. The CDR3 nucleotides are TGTGCCAGCAGTTATCAGGGACAGGGGGTTTCCTACGAGCAGTACTTC. Residues: CASSYQGQGVSYEQYF.

The V call is TRBV6-6, the J call TRBJ1-1, with no clear D. V shed 6 bases and J shed 1 base, with 9 bases lying between them. Germline-derived CDR1 and CDR2 are MNHNY and SVGAGI (reference sequence). CDR3 length: 13 amino acids. The CDR3 spells CASSLLENTEAFF. For the CDR3, the DNA is TGTGCCAGCAGCCTACTAGAGAACACTGAAGCTTTCTTT.

The chain links TRBV3-1 (or the pseudogene TRBV3-2) to TRBJ2-3, with D maybe TRBD1 (5 bases). CDR1 is LGHDT, CDR2 YNNKEL, per germline (reference sequence). CDR3 size: 17 residues. V was cut by 2 bases and J by 4 bases, with 19 bases left in between. CDR3 sequence reads: CASSQKGLTFSPDTQYF. CDR3 coding DNA: TGTGCCAGCAGCCAAAAGGGGCTCACTTTCAGCCCAGATACGCAGTATTTT.

This clone has just a few counts. The V call is TRBV7-2, the J call TRBJ2-7; no clear D. Germline CDR1 reads SGHTA; CDR2 reads FQGNSA. Trimming shortened V by 5 bases and J by 3 bases, and 11 bases separated the two germline ends. The CDR3 has 13 amino acids. The CDR3 DNA sequence: TGTGCCAGCAGCCCAGGAACGGTCTACGAGCAGTACTTC. It specifies CASSPGTVYEQYF.

This rearrangement joins TRBV7-8 to TRBJ1-2; D may be TRBD1 (6 bases). The germline V gene has CDR1 SGHVS and CDR2 FQNEAQ. This CDR3 has 12 residues. Between the trimmed V and J ends, which lost 5 bases and 7 bases, there was a span of 11 bases. This chain's CDR3 is CASSRQVSGYTF. The CDR3 DNA reads TGTGCCAGCAGCCGACAGGTTTCTGGCTACACCTTC.

This clone was detected only once. The J gene is TRBJ2-5, the V gene TRBV6-2 or TRBV6-3; unclear D gene. CDR3 length equals 12 residues. The germline V and J ends were trimmed by 5 bases and 5 bases, with 9 bases remaining between them. CDR1 is MNHEY and CDR2 is SVGEGT in the germline V gene. CDR3 in amino acids: CASSPSGETQYF. The CDR3 region has the DNA TGTGCCAGCAGTCCCTCCGGGGAGACCCAGTACTTC.

This clone was seen a handful of times. The V and J genes are TRBV19 and TRBJ1-5, with D maybe TRBD1 (5 bases). V was shortened by 6 bases and J by 12 bases, with 15 bases between the two germline ends. CDR3 length: 12 amino acids. CDR1 and CDR2 (germline): LNHDA, SQIVND (reference sequence). CDR3 sequence (DNA): TGTGCCAGTAGGGAAGGGGCGCTGGGCCAGCATTTT. This sequence encodes CASREGALGQHF.

The rearrangement links TRBV6-5 to TRBJ1-2, with 8 positions matching TRBD1. With 7 bases clipped from V and 4 bases from J, the junction kept 8 bases outside the gene matches. This CDR3 is 14 amino acids long. CDR1 and CDR2 (germline): MNHEY, SVGAGI. CDR3 bases: TGTGCCAGCACCCCCTGGACAGGGAGCTATGGCTACACCTTC. This sequence encodes CASTPWTGSYGYTF.

V gene TRBV5-1 combines with J gene TRBJ2-5, with 10 bases matching TRBD2. This CDR3 has 16 residues. J lost 1 base, V lost 3 bases, and 6 bases had no gene match. Germline V lookup: CDR1 SGHRS, CDR2 YFSETQ. CDR3 residues: CASSSGGLAVQETQYF. The CDR3 coding sequence is TGCGCCAGCAGCTCCGGAGGACTAGCGGTCCAAGAGACCCAGTACTTC. Filled out from reference TRBV5-1 and TRBJ2-5, the complete variable domain reads KAGVTQTPRYLIKTRGQQVTLSCSPISGHRSVSWYQQTPGQGLQFLFEYFSETQRNKGNFPGRFSGRQFSNSRSEMNVSTLELGDSALYLCASSSGGLAVQETQYFGPGTRLLVL.

The V gene is TRBV29-1, the J gene TRBJ1-2; 10 nucleotides agree with TRBD1. With 5 bases clipped from V and 7 bases from J, the junction kept 7 bases outside the gene matches. The CDR3 sequence is 13 residues long. CDR1 and CDR2 from the germline V gene are SQVTM and ANQGSEA. The CDR3 DNA reads as TGCAGCGTTCAGGACAGGGGGTACGGTGGCTACACCTTC. Encoded protein: CSVQDRGYGGYTF.

The gene calls are TRBV6-2 or TRBV6-3 and TRBJ2-6, with 7 bases matching TRBD1. The CDR3 is made up of 19 amino acids. With 0 bases clipped from V and 0 bases from J, the junction kept 8 bases outside the gene matches. The germline CDR1 and CDR2 sequences are MNHEY and SVGEGT. The CDR3 DNA sequence: TGTGCCAGCAGTTACTCCCCGGGACAGAGAAACTCTGGGGCCAACGTCCTGACTTTC. As protein: CASSYSPGQRNSGANVLTF.